Presented here are 7 T cell receptor beta chains from one specimen sequenced in a study of regulatory T cells in long-lasting Graves disease. Arm-PCR of CDR3 regions and iRepertoire HTBI primers were used to build TCR beta libraries. TCRdb passed the multiplex PCR reads through MiXCR, listing each CDR3 protein once. Of 440,000 or so distinct CDR3 sequences listed, 15% are singletons. Time point meaning: newly diagnosed GD, antithyroid drugs for less than 3 months. PBMC-derived RNA was used for the TCR library. The data also belong to a second study, concerning T cells in Graves' hyperthyroidism and ophthalmopathy.

The specimen comprised peripheral blood mononuclear cells (PBMCs), sampled at new diagnosis, from a patient treated with antithyroid drugs. These TCRs come from a woman aged 25 to 39 with Graves disease.

This clonotype was detected only a few times. The V and J genes are TRBV20-1 and TRBJ1-2; D call uncertain. V lost 0 bases and J 7 bases, leaving 15 bases between the germline ends. Germline V lookup: CDR1 DFQATT, CDR2 SNEGSKA (reference sequence). The CDR3 is made up of 14 amino acids. CDR3 nucleotide sequence: TGCAGTGCTAGAGATCAGAGCCGGAGAGGTGGCTACACCTTC. It yields the protein CSARDQSRRGGYTF.

This clonotype appeared a few times. The chain recombines TRBV13 with TRBJ2-5; 10 bases are shared with TRBD1. J lost 7 bases, V lost 5 bases, and 7 bases had no gene match. CDR1 PRHDT and CDR2 FYEKMQ come from the germline V gene (reference sequence). The CDR3 loop spans 14 amino acids. As DNA, the CDR3 is TGTGCCAGCAGCACCCGGGACAGGGGCCGGACCCAGTACTTC. Translation gives CASSTRDRGRTQYF.

This clonotype occurred many times. This chain uses TRBV28 with TRBJ2-5; possibly TRBD1 for D (6 bases). The germline gives CDR1 MDHEN, CDR2 SYDVKM. The CDR3 contains 14 residues. The V and J ends lost 4 bases and 1 base respectively, with 10 bases between them. The CDR3 bases are TGTGCCAGCAGTTCCGGACAGATCCAAGAGACCCAGTACTTC. Translation gives CASSSGQIQETQYF. Together with reference TRBV28 and TRBJ2-5, the CDR3 gives the full variable domain: DVKVTQSSRYLVKRTGEKVFLECVQDMDHENMFWYRQDPGLGLRLIYFSYDVKMKEKGDIPEGYSVSREKKERFSLILESASTNQTSMYLCASSSGQIQETQYFGPGTRLLVL.

The chain combines TRBV18 with TRBJ2-1; maybe TRBD2 (5 bases). This CDR3 has 14 residues. CDR1 and CDR2 (germline): KGHSH, LQKENI. The V and J ends lost 4 bases and 11 bases respectively, with 18 bases between them. The CDR3 DNA reads TGTGCCAGCTCACAGGACCTACTACGGGGTAAGCAGTTCTTC. Residues: CASSQDLLRGKQFF.

This clonotype was recorded at least ten times. The V and J genes are TRBV24-1 and TRBJ2-7; tentatively, D is TRBD1 (5 bases). V was shortened by 6 bases and J by 2 bases, with 10 bases between the two germline ends. The CDR3 contains 13 residues. The germline V gene has CDR1 KGHDR and CDR2 SFDVKD. The CDR3 region is CATSQGLAYEQYF. The CDR3 DNA follows: TGTGCCACCAGTCAGGGTCTGGCCTACGAGCAGTACTTC.

This clonotype was seen ten or more times. The chain carries TRBV20-1 and TRBJ1-1; TRBD1 is a possible D gene (6 bases). Germline CDR1 DFQATT, CDR2 SNEGSKA (reference sequence). The CDR3 covers 14 residues. The germline V and J ends were trimmed by 3 bases and 7 bases, with 18 bases remaining between them. The CDR3 loop reads CSASTRGQQLEAFF. Written as DNA, the CDR3 is TGCAGTGCTAGCACTCGCGGACAGCAACTTGAAGCTTTCTTT.

DNA of the CDR3: TGTGCCAGCAGCTTATACGGGGGCACCACAGATACGCAGTATTTT. Amino acids: CASSLYGGTTDTQYF. The chain links TRBV7-3 to TRBJ2-3; D is tentatively TRBD1 or TRBD2 (6 bases each). The V gene lost 2 bases and the J gene lost 2 bases, with 11 bases spanning the gap. Germline loops: CDR1 SGHTA, CDR2 FQGTGA. This CDR3 contains 15 residues.